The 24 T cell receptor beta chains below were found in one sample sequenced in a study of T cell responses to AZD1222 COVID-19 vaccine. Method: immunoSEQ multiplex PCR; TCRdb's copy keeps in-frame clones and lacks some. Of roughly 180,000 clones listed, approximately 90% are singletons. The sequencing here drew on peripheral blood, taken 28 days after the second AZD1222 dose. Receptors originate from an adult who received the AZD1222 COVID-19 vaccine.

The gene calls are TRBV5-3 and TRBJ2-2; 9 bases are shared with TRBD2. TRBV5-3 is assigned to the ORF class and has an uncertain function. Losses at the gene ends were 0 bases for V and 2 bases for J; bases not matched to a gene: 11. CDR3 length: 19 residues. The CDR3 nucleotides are TGTGCCAGAAGCTTGGAGATGGAGGCAGCGGGGGGTAACACCGGGGAGCTGTTTTTT. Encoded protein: CARSLEMEAAGGNTGELFF.

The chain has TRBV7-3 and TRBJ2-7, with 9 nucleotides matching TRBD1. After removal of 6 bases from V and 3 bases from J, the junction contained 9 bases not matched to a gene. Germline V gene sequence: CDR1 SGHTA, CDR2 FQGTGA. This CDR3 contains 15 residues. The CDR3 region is CASSLGQGPNYEQYF. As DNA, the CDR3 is TGTGCCAGCAGTTTGGGACAGGGCCCAAACTACGAGCAGTACTTC.

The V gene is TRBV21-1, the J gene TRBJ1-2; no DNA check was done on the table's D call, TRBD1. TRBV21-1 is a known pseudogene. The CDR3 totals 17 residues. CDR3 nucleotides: TGTGCCAGCAGCAAAGCATCAAGTGGAACAGACAGCTATGGCTACACCTTC. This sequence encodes CASSKASSGTDSYGYTF.

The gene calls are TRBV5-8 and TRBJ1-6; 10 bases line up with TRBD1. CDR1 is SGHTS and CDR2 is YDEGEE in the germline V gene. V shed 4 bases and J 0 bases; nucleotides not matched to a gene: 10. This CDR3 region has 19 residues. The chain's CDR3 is CASSRPGTGDDSYNSPLHF. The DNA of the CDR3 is TGTGCCAGCAGCCGTCCCGGGACAGGGGACGACTCCTATAATTCACCCCTCCACTTT.

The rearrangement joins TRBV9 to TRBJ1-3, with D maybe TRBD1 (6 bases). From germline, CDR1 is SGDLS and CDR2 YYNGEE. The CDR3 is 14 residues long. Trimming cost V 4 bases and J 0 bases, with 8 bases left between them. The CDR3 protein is CASSTGSSGNTIYF. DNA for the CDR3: TGTGCCAGCAGCACAGGGAGCTCTGGAAACACCATATATTTT. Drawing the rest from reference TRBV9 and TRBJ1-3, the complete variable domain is DSGVTQTPKHLITATGQRVTLRCSPRSGDLSVYWYQQSLDQGLQFLIQYYNGEERAKGNILERFSAQQFPDLHSELNLSSLELGDSALYFCASSTGSSGNTIYFGEGSWLTVV.

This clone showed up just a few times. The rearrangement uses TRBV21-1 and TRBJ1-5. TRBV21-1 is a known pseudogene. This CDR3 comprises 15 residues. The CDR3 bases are TGTGCCAGCAGCCAAGGCAGGGACCGAGGTCAGCCCCAGCATTTT. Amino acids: CASSQGRDRGQPQHF.

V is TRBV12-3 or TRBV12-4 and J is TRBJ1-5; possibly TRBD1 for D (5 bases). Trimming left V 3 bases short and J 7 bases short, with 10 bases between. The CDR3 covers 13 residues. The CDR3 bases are TGTGCCAGCAGTTTTGGGCAGGGCCAGCCCCAGCATTTT. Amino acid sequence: CASSFGQGQPQHF.

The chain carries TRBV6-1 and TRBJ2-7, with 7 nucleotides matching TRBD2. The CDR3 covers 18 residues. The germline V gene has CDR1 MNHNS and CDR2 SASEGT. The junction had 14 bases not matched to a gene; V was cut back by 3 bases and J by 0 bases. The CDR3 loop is CASSEVAGASGNSYEQYF. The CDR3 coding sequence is TGTGCCAGCAGTGAGGTTGCCGGGGCCAGCGGGAACTCCTACGAGCAGTACTTC.

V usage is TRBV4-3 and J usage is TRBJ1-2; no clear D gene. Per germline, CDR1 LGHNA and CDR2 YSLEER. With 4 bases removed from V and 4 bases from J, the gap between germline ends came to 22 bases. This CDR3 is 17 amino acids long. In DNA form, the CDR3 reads TGCGCCAGCAGCCGCGAGCGAGGAACCTTCCCTGGCTATGGCTACACCTTC. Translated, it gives CASSRERGTFPGYGYTF.

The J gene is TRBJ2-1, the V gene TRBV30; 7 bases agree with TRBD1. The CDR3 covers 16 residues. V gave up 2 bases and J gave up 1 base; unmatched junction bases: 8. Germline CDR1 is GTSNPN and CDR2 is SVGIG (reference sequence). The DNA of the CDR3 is TGTGCCTGGAGTACCGGACAGGCCGGGTCCTACAATGAGCAGTTCTTC. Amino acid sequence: CAWSTGQAGSYNEQFF.

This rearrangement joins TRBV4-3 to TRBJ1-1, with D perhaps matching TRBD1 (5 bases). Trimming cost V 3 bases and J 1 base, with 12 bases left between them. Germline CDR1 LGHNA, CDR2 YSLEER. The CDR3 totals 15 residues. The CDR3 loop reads CASSQGGHPNTEAFF. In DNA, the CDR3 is TGCGCCAGCAGCCAGGGTGGACACCCGAACACTGAAGCTTTCTTT.

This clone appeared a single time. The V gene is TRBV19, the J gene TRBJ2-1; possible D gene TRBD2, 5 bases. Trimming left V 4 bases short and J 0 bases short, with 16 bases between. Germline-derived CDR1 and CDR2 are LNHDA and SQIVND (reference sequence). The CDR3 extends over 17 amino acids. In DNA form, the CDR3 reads TGTGCCAGTAGTACGGGTAGCGCCAGATACTCCTACAATGAGCAGTTCTTC. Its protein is CASSTGSARYSYNEQFF.

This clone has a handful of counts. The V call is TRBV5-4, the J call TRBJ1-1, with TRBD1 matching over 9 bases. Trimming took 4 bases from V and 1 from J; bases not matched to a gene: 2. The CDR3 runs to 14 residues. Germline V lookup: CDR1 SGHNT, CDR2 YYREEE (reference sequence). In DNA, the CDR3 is TGTGCCAGCAGCGGGGACAGGGCGAACACTGAAGCTTTCTTT. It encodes CASSGDRANTEAFF.

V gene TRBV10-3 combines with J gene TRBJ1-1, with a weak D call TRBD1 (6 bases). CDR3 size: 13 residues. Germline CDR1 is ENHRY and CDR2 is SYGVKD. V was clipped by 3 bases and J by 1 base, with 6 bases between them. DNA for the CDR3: TGTGCCATCAGTGACAGGGGGAACACTGAAGCTTTCTTT. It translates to CAISDRGNTEAFF.

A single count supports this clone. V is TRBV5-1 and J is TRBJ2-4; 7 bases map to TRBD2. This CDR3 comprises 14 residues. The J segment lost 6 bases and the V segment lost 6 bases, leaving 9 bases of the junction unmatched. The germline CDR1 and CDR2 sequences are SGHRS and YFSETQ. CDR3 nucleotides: TGCGCCAGCACTTCGGGAGGTGGAGGAAACATTCAGTACTTC. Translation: CASTSGGGGNIQYF.

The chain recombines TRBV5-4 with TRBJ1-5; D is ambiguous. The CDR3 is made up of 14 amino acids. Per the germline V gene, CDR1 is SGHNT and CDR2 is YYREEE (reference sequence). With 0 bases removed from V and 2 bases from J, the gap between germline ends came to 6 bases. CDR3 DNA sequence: TGTGCCAGCAGCTTGGGAGGCGGCAATCAGCCCCAGCATTTT. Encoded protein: CASSLGGGNQPQHF.

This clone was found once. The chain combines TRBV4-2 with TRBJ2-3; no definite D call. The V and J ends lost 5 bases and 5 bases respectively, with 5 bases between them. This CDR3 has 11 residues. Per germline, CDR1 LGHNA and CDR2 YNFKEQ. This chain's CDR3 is CASSLRDTQYF. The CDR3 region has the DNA TGTGCCAGCAGCTTGCGAGATACGCAGTATTTT.

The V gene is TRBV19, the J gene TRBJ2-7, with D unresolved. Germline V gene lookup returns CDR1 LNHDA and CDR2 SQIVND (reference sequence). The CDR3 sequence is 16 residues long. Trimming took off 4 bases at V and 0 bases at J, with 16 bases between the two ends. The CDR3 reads CASSTLPIGTSYEQYF. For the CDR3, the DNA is TGTGCCAGTAGTACCCTGCCAATCGGCACCTCCTACGAGCAGTACTTC.

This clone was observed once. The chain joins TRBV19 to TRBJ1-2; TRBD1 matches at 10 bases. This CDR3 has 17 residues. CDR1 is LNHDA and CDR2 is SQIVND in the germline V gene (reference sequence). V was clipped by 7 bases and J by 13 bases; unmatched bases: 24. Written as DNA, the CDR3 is TGTGCCAGTACCCCGTCCCGGGACAGGGGAACCCCCGTCCGCAGCACCTTC. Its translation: CASTPSRDRGTPVRSTF.

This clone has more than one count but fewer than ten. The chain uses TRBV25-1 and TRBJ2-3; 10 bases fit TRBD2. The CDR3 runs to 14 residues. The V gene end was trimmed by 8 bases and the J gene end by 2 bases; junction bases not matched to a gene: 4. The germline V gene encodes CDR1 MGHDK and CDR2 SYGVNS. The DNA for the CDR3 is TGTGCCAGCCGACTAGCGGGCCCCACAGATACGCAGTATTTT. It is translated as CASRLAGPTDTQYF.

Here the CDR3 DNA reads TGTGCCAGCAGGCCACAGGGGGGAAGGATCGAGCAGTACTTC. Encoded protein: CASRPQGGRIEQYF. V usage is TRBV6-5 and J usage is TRBJ2-7; TRBD1 agrees at 8 bases. The CDR3 runs 14 residues. Germline values: CDR1 MNHEY, CDR2 SVGAGI. The V segment lost 6 bases and the J segment 6 bases; nucleotides outside the gene matches: 10.

The CDR3 bases are TGTGCCAGCAGTTACCTTCGCGGGACACACTATGGCTACACCTTC. This translates into CASSYLRGTHYGYTF. The rearrangement joins TRBV6-8 to TRBJ1-2; tentatively, D is TRBD1 (6 bases). CDR1 and CDR2 (germline): MNHGY, SAAAGT. The CDR3 totals 15 residues. The germline V and J ends were trimmed by 2 bases and 3 bases, with 13 bases remaining between them.

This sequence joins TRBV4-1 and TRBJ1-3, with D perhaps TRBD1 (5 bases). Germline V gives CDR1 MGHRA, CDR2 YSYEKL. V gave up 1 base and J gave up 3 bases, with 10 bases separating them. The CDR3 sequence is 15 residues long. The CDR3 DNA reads TGCGCCAGCAGCCAAGCACCGGGACTTGGAAACACCATATATTTT. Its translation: CASSQAPGLGNTIYF.

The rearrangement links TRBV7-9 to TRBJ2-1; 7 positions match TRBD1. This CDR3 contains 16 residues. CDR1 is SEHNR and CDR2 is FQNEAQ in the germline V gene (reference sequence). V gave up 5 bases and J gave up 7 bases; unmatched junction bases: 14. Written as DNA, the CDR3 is TGTGCCAGCAGCCCCCGAGGAGTAAGGGGGCGGAATGAGCAGTTCTTC. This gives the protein CASSPRGVRGRNEQFF.